This T cell receptor beta chain appears in the sequencing data of a study of blood T cell repertoires in COVID-19 (dated by TCRdb to about 2020). Broadly, across the study: Samples covering the acute and convalescent phases of COVID-19 were provided by collaborators in the United States, Italy and Spain. The prospective study material was composed of cDNA or gDNA derived from T cells, B-cell-depleted T cells, or PBMCs. Subjects who had been exposed to COVID-19, were actively infected with it, or had recovered from it provided the deeply sampled blood TCRbeta repertoires that made up the dataset. The repertoires were made available in a free public database intended to serve as a resource for research on the immune response to SARS-CoV-2. The samples were drawn from two sources: the first 160 participants of the ongoing ImmuneRACE study, and over 1,000 subjects contributed by 6 global collaborators. Nearly every sample came with metadata listing a de-identified subject ID, COVID-19 status, age in years and sex. Where available, HLA class I and class II types were obtained from metadata supplied by the sample provider rather than from assay-based typing. Overall results and qualifications from the work: Clinical and demographic metadata were provided uncurated, with the amount varying by source and participant.

Points on this clone: The antigen it recognizes is unknown. No base quality values were provided; no much bigger clone lies one nucleotide off.

CDR1 is given as LNHNV and CDR2 as YYDKDF, both from the germline V gene (reference sequence). V and J lose 7 bases and 3 bases, and a span of 18 bases separates them. The CDR3 runs 15 residues from the cysteine to the phenylalanine. CDR3 DNA is the only sequence kept; it has 45 bases, read in frame from the first base. Samples from volunteer blood donors who had recovered from COVID-19 were contributed by a second Seattle source. Whole blood was collected in K2EDTA tubes by collaborating institutions according to the institutions' own protocols. For TCRbeta analysis, collaborator samples were shipped as frozen whole blood, as isolated PBMCs, or as DNA extracted from either sample type. TCRbeta CDR3 regions were amplified from genomic DNA by means of the immunoSEQ Assay, a bias-controlled multiplex PCR. As for how the authors treated the data: The number of nucleated cells in each sample was estimated from the amplification of reference gene primers within the assay. Sequence reads were collapsed and filtered to measure the absolute abundance of every unique TCRbeta CDR3 rearrangement. Productive Simpson clonality was computed per sample as the square root of Simpson's diversity index over productive rearrangements. TCRdb's version of the immuneACCESS table is confined to in-frame rearrangements and falls short of the full clone set. An unresolved V gene accounts for under half of the shortfall where checked; the remainder is of unknown origin. V and J calls and clone size come straight from that table; D and trimming were deduced from the DNA. A total of 200,000 to 300,000 clones appear in this sample, 80% to 85% of them only once. The ten most abundant clones make up 1.5% of the sample.

The sample comprised peripheral blood. This receptor chain uses TRBV15 and TRBJ1-2; no D segment can be confidently identified. This receptor was identified in a middle-aged woman who had recovered from COVID-19. The CDR3 is CATTRSAGGDYGYTF. The nucleotide sequence is TGTGCCACCACGCGATCGGCAGGAGGAGACTATGGCTACACCTTC.